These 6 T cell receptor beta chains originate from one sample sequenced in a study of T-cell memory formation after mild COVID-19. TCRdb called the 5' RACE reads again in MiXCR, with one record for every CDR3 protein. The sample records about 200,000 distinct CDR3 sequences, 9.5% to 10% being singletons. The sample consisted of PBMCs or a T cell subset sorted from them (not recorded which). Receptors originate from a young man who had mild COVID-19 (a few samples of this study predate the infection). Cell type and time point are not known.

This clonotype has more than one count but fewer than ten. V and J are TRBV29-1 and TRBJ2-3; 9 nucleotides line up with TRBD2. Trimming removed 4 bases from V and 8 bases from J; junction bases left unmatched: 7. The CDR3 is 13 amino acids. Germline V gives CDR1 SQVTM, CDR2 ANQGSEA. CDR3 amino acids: CSVVAGGPGTQYF. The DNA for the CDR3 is TGCAGCGTTGTGGCGGGGGGGCCCGGTACGCAGTATTTT.

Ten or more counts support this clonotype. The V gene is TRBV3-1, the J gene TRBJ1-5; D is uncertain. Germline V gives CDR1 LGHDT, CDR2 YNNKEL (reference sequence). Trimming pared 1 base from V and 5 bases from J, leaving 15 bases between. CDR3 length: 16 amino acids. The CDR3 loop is CASSQGSTAPHQPQHF. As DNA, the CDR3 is TGTGCCAGCAGCCAAGGTTCTACAGCGCCCCATCAGCCCCAGCATTTT.

This CDR3 reads CASSYSKTQETQYF. For the CDR3, the DNA is TGTGCCAGCAGTTACTCGAAAACTCAAGAGACCCAGTACTTC. This chain uses TRBV6-5 with TRBJ2-5; no clear D. Germline V gene sequence: CDR1 MNHEY, CDR2 SVGAGI. V was clipped by 0 bases and J by 2 bases, with 7 bases between them. This CDR3 is 14 amino acids long.

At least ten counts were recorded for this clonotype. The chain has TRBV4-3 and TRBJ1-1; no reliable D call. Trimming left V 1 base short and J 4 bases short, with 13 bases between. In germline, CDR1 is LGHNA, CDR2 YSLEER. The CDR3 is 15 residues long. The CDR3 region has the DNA TGCGCCAGCAGCCAAGGGGTTGCTTGGTCCACTGAAGCTTTCTTT. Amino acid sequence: CASSQGVAWSTEAFF.

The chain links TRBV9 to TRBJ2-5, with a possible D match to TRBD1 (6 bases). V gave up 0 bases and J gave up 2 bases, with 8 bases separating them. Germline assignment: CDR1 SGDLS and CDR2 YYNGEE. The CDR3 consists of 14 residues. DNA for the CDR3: TGTGCCAGCAGCGTAGGGGGACAACAAGAGACCCAGTACTTC. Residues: CASSVGGQQETQYF.

The DNA for the CDR3 is TGTGCCAGCAGCGTATGGGCAGATACGCAGTATTTT. Its protein product is CASSVWADTQYF. The V gene is TRBV9, the J gene TRBJ2-3; D gene uncertain. The germline V and J ends were trimmed by 1 base and 4 bases, with 4 bases remaining between them. The CDR3 length is 12 residues. CDR1 is SGDLS, CDR2 YYNGEE, per germline.